This T cell receptor beta chain was recorded in a study of Graves' ophthalmopathy and Graves' hyperthyroidism. Transcripts of RNA were the source for amplifying TCR beta CDR3 regions. A first-round RT-PCR used HTBI primers, followed by a second-round multiplex PCR. TCRdb redid the calling of the multiplex PCR reads with MiXCR, one entry per CDR3 protein. The sample has around 1.1 million distinct CDR3 sequences; roughly two fifths are singletons. Germline CDR1 and CDR2: MNHNY and SVGAGI (reference sequence). V was cut by 1 base and J by 6 bases, with 19 bases left in between. This CDR3 spans 18 amino acids. Other autoimmune diseases, uncontrolled infections, pregnancy or lactation led to the exclusion of patients. This clonotype has just a few counts.

This receptor was taken from an adult man with Graves' hyperthyroidism. V usage is TRBV6-6 and J usage is TRBJ1-6; a possible D gene is TRBD1 (6 bases). The sequenced sample consisted of peripheral blood or thyroid tissue (not recorded which). The CDR3 nucleotides read TGTGCCAGCAGTTACTATCGAAGGAAGGGGGGAACTAATTCACCCCTCCACTTT. Protein sequence: CASSYYRRKGGTNSPLHF.